This is a list of T cell receptor beta chains from one sample in a study of shared clonotypes between healthy human individuals. Profiled with immunoSEQ multiplex PCR; TCRdb holds only in-frame clones, not every one. This repertoire shows a few million clones, more than 80% found once; its top ten account for about 0.13%. Sequences were obtained from naive CD4+ T cells sorted from blood. The receptors shown here come from a man between 18 and 35 years old in good health. CDR3s include the opening cysteine and the closing phenylalanine or tryptophan. Fields, in order: V gene, D gene, J gene, clone size, CDR3 DNA, CDR3 protein. A D gene is named only where the DNA matches it firmly. Clone size is stated in some rows and not others, as once, few, many or a class when expanded.

V: TRBV19; D: .; J: TRBJ1-2; size: .; DNA: TGTGCCAGTAGTACTATTTGGGGGGGTAACTATGGCTACACCTTC; CDR3: CASSTIWGGNYGYTF
V: TRBV18; D: TRBD1; J: TRBJ1-4; size: .; DNA: TGTGCCAGCTCACCAGGGACAGCTAATGAAAAACTGTTTTTT; CDR3: CASSPGTANEKLFF
V: TRBV11-2; D: .; J: TRBJ1-6; size: .; DNA: TGTGCCAGCAGCCGTTACTGGACAGCTAATTCACCCCTCCACTTT; CDR3: CASSRYWTANSPLHF
V: TRBV13; D: TRBD1; J: TRBJ2-3; size: once; DNA: TGTGCCAGCAGCCTTACTCCGACAGGGATTCGGGGAGATACGCAGTATTTT; CDR3: CASSLTPTGIRGDTQYF
V: TRBV11-2; D: .; J: TRBJ2-1; size: .; DNA: TGTGCCAGCAGCTTGGGAGCCCCCTACAATGAGCAGTTCTTC; CDR3: CASSLGAPYNEQFF
V: TRBV7-2; D: TRBD2; J: TRBJ2-1; size: .; DNA: TGTGCCAGCAGCCCGGCGGGCGGGAGGGCCAGTGAGCAGTTCTTC; CDR3: CASSPAGGRASEQFF
V: TRBV19; D: .; J: TRBJ1-1; size: once; DNA: TGTGCCAGCCTAAGGTGGGAAATGGACACTGAAGCTTTCTTT; CDR3: CASLRWEMDTEAFF
V: TRBV11-2; D: .; J: TRBJ2-7; size: .; DNA: TGTGCCAGCAGATTGCTCGGGGGGCACGAGCAGTACTTC; CDR3: CASRLLGGHEQYF
V: TRBV27; D: TRBD1; J: TRBJ1-6; size: .; DNA: TGTGCCAGCAGTTTGGGGACAGGGACTTATTCACCCCTCCACTTT; CDR3: CASSLGTGTYSPLHF
V: TRBV5-1; D: .; J: TRBJ2-1; size: .; DNA: TGCGCCAGCAGCTTGTTCCTGGGGAGGAAGAATGAGCAGTTCTTC; CDR3: CASSLFLGRKNEQFF
V: TRBV28; D: .; J: TRBJ2-5; size: once; DNA: TGTGCCAGCAGTCCAGGACAGCTAGGGGAGACCCAGTACTTC; CDR3: CASSPGQLGETQYF
V: TRBV7-2; D: TRBD1; J: TRBJ2-1; size: .; DNA: TGTGCCAGCAGCTTAAGTGTCCTAGGGGGCGATGAGCAGTTCTTC; CDR3: CASSLSVLGGDEQFF
V: TRBV7-9; D: TRBD1; J: TRBJ1-2; size: once; DNA: TGTGCCAGCAGCCCGCAGGGGGAAAGGGGCTACACCTTC; CDR3: CASSPQGERGYTF
V: TRBV25-1; D: TRBD2; J: TRBJ2-1; size: .; DNA: TGTGCCAGCAGGGGGACTAGCGGGAGCTACAATGAGCAGTTCTTC; CDR3: CASRGTSGSYNEQFF
V: TRBV10-3; D: TRBD1; J: TRBJ2-1; size: once; DNA: TGTGCCATCAGTGACGGGGACAGGGTTGGAAATGAGCAGTTCTTC; CDR3: CAISDGDRVGNEQFF
V: TRBV18; D: .; J: TRBJ1-1; size: .; DNA: TGTGCCAGCTGTTTGGGACCAGGGGACACTGAAGCTTTCTTT; CDR3: CASCLGPGDTEAFF
V: TRBV5-1; D: TRBD1; J: TRBJ1-2; size: .; DNA: TGCGCCAGCAGCTCGACAGGGGGCTACTATGGCTACACCTTC; CDR3: CASSSTGGYYGYTF
V: TRBV7-9; D: .; J: TRBJ1-1; size: .; DNA: TGTGCCAGCATCGGGGCCATCACTGAAGCTTTCTTT; CDR3: CASIGAITEAFF
V: TRBV4-1; D: TRBD2; J: TRBJ2-1; size: .; DNA: TGCGCCAGCAGCCAAACACTACTAGCGAACTCCTACAATGAGCAGTTCTTC; CDR3: CASSQTLLANSYNEQFF
V: TRBV6-5; D: TRBD1; J: TRBJ1-5; size: .; DNA: TGTGCCAGCAGAGCGACAGGGGGCGGTCAGCCCCAGCATTTT; CDR3: CASRATGGGQPQHF
V: TRBV28; D: .; J: TRBJ1-1; size: .; DNA: TGTGCCAGCAGCCTGGACCCGACATGGAACACTGAAGCTTTCTTT; CDR3: CASSLDPTWNTEAFF
V: TRBV6-1; D: TRBD2; J: TRBJ2-1; size: .; DNA: TGTGCCAGCCGCGGTGCTAGCGGCAATGAGCAGTTCTTC; CDR3: CASRGASGNEQFF
V: TRBV5-1; D: .; J: TRBJ2-1; size: .; DNA: TGCGCCAGCAGCTTTGAGTCCCCGGGATGGGCGGCAACCTACAATGAGCAGTTCTTC; CDR3: CASSFESPGWAATYNEQFF
V: TRBV18; D: TRBD1; J: TRBJ2-5; size: .; DNA: TGTGCCAGCTCACCCCCAGCCTTCGACAGGGGGAAGACCCAGTACTTC; CDR3: CASSPPAFDRGKTQYF
V: TRBV4-1; D: .; J: TRBJ1-1; size: .; DNA: TGCGCCAGCAGCCAACCCTCCCAGAGGAAGGCTTTCTTT; CDR3: CASSQPSQRKAFF
V: TRBV5-5; D: .; J: TRBJ1-1; size: .; DNA: TGTGCCAGCAGCCCTATCACCAACACTGAAGCTTTCTTT; CDR3: CASSPITNTEAFF
V: TRBV11-3; D: TRBD2; J: TRBJ2-7; size: .; DNA: TGTGCCAGCAGCTTGTATAGCGGGGGGGCCTACGAGCAGTACTTC; CDR3: CASSLYSGGAYEQYF
V: TRBV11-2; D: TRBD2; J: TRBJ2-7; size: .; DNA: TGTGCCAGCAGCGCCCTAGCGGGAGTCTACGAGCAGTACTTC; CDR3: CASSALAGVYEQYF
V: TRBV29-1; D: TRBD1; J: TRBJ1-1; size: .; DNA: TGCAGCGTTGATACAGGGGGGAACACTGAAGCTTTCTTT; CDR3: CSVDTGGNTEAFF
V: TRBV11-2; D: TRBD2; J: TRBJ2-3; size: .; DNA: TGTGCCAGCAGCCCCCCAAGGCTAGCGGGAGCAGATACGCAGTATTTT; CDR3: CASSPPRLAGADTQYF
V: TRBV2; D: TRBD1; J: TRBJ2-7; size: .; DNA: TGTGCCAGCAGTAACGGACAGGGGGCGATCGACGAGCAGTACTTC; CDR3: CASSNGQGAIDEQYF
V: TRBV2; D: TRBD2; J: TRBJ2-2; size: once; DNA: TGTGCCAGCAGGACTAGCGGGGCTAACACCGGGGAGCTGTTTTTT; CDR3: CASRTSGANTGELFF
V: TRBV5-4; D: TRBD1; J: TRBJ1-4; size: .; DNA: TGTGCCAGCAGTTCTGGGGACAGGCGGGATGAAAAACTGTTTTTT; CDR3: CASSSGDRRDEKLFF
V: TRBV7-2; D: TRBD1; J: TRBJ2-2; size: .; DNA: TGTGCCAGCAGCTTGGCTAGGACAGGGGGCATCGGGGAGCTGTTTTTT; CDR3: CASSLARTGGIGELFF
V: TRBV5-6; D: .; J: TRBJ2-3; size: .; DNA: TGTGCCAGCAGCGACAGGATGAGGACAGATACGCAGTATTTT; CDR3: CASSDRMRTDTQYF
V: TRBV6-5; D: .; J: TRBJ1-6; size: .; DNA: TGTGCCAGCAGTGCCCCCGGCGGTAATTCACCCCTCCACTTT; CDR3: CASSAPGGNSPLHF
V: TRBV6-5; D: .; J: TRBJ2-1; size: .; DNA: TGTGCCAGCAGTTACGACGGGGGACCGCGGCAGTTCTTC; CDR3: CASSYDGGPRQFF
V: TRBV5-1; D: TRBD1; J: TRBJ1-4; size: .; DNA: TGCGCCAGCAGCTTGCAGTCCGGGACAGGGAATGAAAAACTGTTTTTT; CDR3: CASSLQSGTGNEKLFF
V: TRBV27; D: .; J: TRBJ2-5; size: .; DNA: TGTGCCAGCAGTTTCTACCGAGGGCCGGAGACCCAGTACTTC; CDR3: CASSFYRGPETQYF
V: TRBV7-9; D: .; J: TRBJ1-3; size: .; DNA: TGTGCCAGCAGCCCCATTACAGGGAAAGGCTCTGGAAACACCATATATTTT; CDR3: CASSPITGKGSGNTIYF
V: TRBV27; D: TRBD2; J: TRBJ2-3; size: .; DNA: TGTGCCAGCAGCCCTAGCGGGGTCAGGGGGGATACGCAGTATTTT; CDR3: CASSPSGVRGDTQYF
V: TRBV15; D: TRBD2; J: TRBJ2-7; size: .; DNA: TGTGCCACCAGGGTTGGGCGGGAGGCGGTCTACGAGCAGTACTTC; CDR3: CATRVGREAVYEQYF
V: TRBV5-3; D: TRBD1; J: TRBJ1-1; size: .; DNA: TGTGCCAGAAGCGGACCCGGGACAGTGAACACTGAAGCTTTCTTT; CDR3: CARSGPGTVNTEAFF
V: TRBV5-6; D: .; J: TRBJ2-5; size: .; DNA: TGTGCCAGCAGCTTGCTAGAGACCCAGTACTTC; CDR3: CASSLLETQYF
V: TRBV5-6; D: TRBD1; J: TRBJ1-4; size: .; DNA: TGTGCCAGCAGCTTGAAGGGGGCAGGGAGAGGCGAAAAACTGTTTTTT; CDR3: CASSLKGAGRGEKLFF
V: TRBV2; D: .; J: TRBJ2-1; size: once; DNA: TGTGCCAGCAGTGACGAGGGCAATGAGCAGTTCTTC; CDR3: CASSDEGNEQFF